At least ten counts were recorded for the clone carrying this TCR beta chain. This entry is derived from a study of identical twins. TCRdb analysed the 5' RACE reads with MiXCR anew, one entry per CDR3 protein. The sample shows 140,000 to 150,000 distinct CDR3 sequences, around 3.4% of them seen only once. The V segment lost 5 bases and the J segment 1 base; nucleotides outside the gene matches: 7. This CDR3 is built from 17 residues. The sequence was collected from a man aged 18 to 30 in good health. V and J are TRBV12-3 or TRBV12-4 and TRBJ2-1; TRBD2 agrees at 11 bases. Sequences were obtained from memory T cells sorted from blood. The CDR3 region has the DNA TGTGCCAGCAGTCACGTAGCGGGAGGGCCGTCCTACAATGAGCAGTTCTTC. It yields the protein CASSHVAGGPSYNEQFF.